This T cell receptor (beta chain) was sequenced during a study of cytomegalovirus exposure and HLA in healthy donors. In the study overall: Earlier sequencing of 150 million to 200 million T cells yielded fewer than 140 million unique TCR beta sequences.

General study results and limits: Several of the most significant clusters appeared linked to common viral pathogens, based on a later analysis.

As regards this clone: Its antigen is still unknown.

Use of 60 Vbeta and 13 Jbeta primers characterized the PCR. Libraries were prepared by immunoSEQ multiplex PCR; TCRdb keeps only in-frame clonotypes and omits some of them. The sample lists some 140,000 clones, around 82% occurring once. Germline assignment: CDR1 SGHRS and CDR2 YFSETQ. CDR3 length: 15 amino acids. The ends lost 7 bases at V and 3 bases at J; junction bases unmatched: 9. The sequenced material came from PBMCs. The TCR sequence derives from a man aged 50 to 60 in good health and CMV-seronegative. V and J are TRBV5-1 and TRBJ2-3, with 9 bases fitting TRBD1. The CDR3 spells CASASGQGWTDTQYF. The CDR3 DNA sequence: TGCGCCAGCGCATCGGGACAGGGATGGACAGATACGCAGTATTTT. Full variable domain (missing parts from reference TRBV5-1 and TRBJ2-3): KAGVTQTPRYLIKTRGQQVTLSCSPISGHRSVSWYQQTPGQGLQFLFEYFSETQRNKGNFPGRFSGRQFSNSRSEMNVSTLELGDSALYLCASASGQGWTDTQYFGPGTRLTVL.